The clone carrying this T cell receptor (beta chain) was found once. No antigen is known for it. The repertoire was sequenced with immunoSEQ multiplex PCR; TCRdb's copy has only in-frame clones and lacks some. The sample lists 180,000 or so clones, approximately 95% occurring once. Germline V gene sequence: CDR1 MGHDK, CDR2 SYGVNS. This CDR3 has 15 amino acids. Trimming shortened V by 0 bases and J by 5 bases, and 13 bases separated the two germline ends. The data originate from a study of T cell responses to AZD1222 COVID-19 vaccine. Study results and caveats: Spike-specific TCR breadth rose after two AZD1222 doses, and depth rose as well. Females outnumbered males among donors, who were mostly white British; clonal diversity was possibly underestimated.

The chain carries TRBV25-1 and TRBJ1-1; D not resolved. This material consisted of peripheral blood, taken on day 0 of AZD1222 vaccination. This sequence originates from an adult in good health. CDR3 DNA sequence: TGTGCCAGCAGTGAATATAGAGGCCGGGAGACTGAAGCTTTCTTT. Protein: CASSEYRGRETEAFF.